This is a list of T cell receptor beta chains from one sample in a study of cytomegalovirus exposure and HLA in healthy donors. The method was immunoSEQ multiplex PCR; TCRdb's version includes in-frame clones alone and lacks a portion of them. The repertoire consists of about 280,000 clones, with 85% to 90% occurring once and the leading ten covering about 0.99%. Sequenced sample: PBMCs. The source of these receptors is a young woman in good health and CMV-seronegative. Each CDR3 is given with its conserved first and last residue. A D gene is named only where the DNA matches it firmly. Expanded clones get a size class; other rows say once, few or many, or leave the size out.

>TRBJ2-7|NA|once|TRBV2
CASRSDSGSSYEQYF
TGTGCCAGCAGGTCGGATAGCGGAAGCTCCTACGAGCAGTACTTC
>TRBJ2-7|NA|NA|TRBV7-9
CASSPTVPEQYF
TGTGCCAGCAGCCCGACAGTTCCCGAGCAGTACTTC
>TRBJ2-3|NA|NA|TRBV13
CASSLATGTDTQYF
TGTGCCAGCAGCTTAGCCACGGGCACAGATACGCAGTATTTT
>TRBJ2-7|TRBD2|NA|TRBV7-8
CASSLGLAGGLIPYEQYF
TGTGCCAGCAGCTTAGGGCTAGCGGGAGGGCTGATTCCCTACGAGCAGTACTTC
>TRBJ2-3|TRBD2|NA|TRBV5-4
CASSSVVLAGLQYF
TGTGCCAGCAGCTCAGTGGTCCTAGCGGGCTTGCAGTATTTT
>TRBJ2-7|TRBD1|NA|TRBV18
CASGETGREQYF
TGTGCCAGCGGGGAGACAGGGAGAGAGCAGTACTTC
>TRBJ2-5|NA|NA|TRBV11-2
CASSQRGSGGETQYF
TGTGCCAGCAGCCAACGGGGGAGTGGGGGAGAGACCCAGTACTTC
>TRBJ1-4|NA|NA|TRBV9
CASSVGPDEKLFF
TGTGCCAGCAGCGTAGGTCCCGATGAAAAACTGTTTTTT
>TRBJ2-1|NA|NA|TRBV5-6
CASSVGAAREQFF
TGTGCCAGCAGCGTTGGAGCGGCACGTGAGCAGTTCTTC
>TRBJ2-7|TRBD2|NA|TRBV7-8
CASSLAGGEQYF
TGTGCCAGCAGCTTAGCGGGAGGGGAGCAGTACTTC
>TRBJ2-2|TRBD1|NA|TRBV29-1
CSVGRGQGGELFF
TGCAGCGTTGGACGCGGACAGGGAGGGGAGCTGTTTTTT
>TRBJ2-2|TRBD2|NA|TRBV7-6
CASSSPTSGDPWGELFF
TGTGCCAGCAGCTCCCCGACTAGCGGGGACCCCTGGGGGGAGCTGTTTTTT
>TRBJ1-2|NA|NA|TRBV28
CASSFRGVYGYTF
TGTGCCAGCAGTTTTCGGGGGGTCTATGGCTACACCTTC
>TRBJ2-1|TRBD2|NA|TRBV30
CAWRGLAGAWNEQFF
TGTGCCTGGAGGGGACTAGCGGGAGCCTGGAATGAGCAGTTCTTC
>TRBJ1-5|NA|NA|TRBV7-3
CASSLTANQPQHF
TGTGCCAGCAGCTTAACGGCTAATCAGCCCCAGCATTTT
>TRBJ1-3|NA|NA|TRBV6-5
CASGREFIAGNTIYF
TGTGCCAGCGGAAGGGAGTTCATCGCTGGAAACACCATATATTTT
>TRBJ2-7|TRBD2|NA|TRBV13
CASSLAAGASYEQYF
TGTGCCAGCAGCCTCGCCGCGGGAGCATCCTACGAGCAGTACTTC
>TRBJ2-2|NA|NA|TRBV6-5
CASRSDSRNTGELFF
TGTGCCAGCAGATCGGATTCTAGGAACACCGGGGAGCTGTTTTTT
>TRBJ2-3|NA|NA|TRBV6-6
CASSYDSSPGTDTQYF
TGTGCCAGCAGTTACGACTCCTCCCCTGGCACAGATACGCAGTATTTT
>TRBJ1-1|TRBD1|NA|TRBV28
CASSAAGTGRTEAFF
TGTGCCAGCAGTGCTGCCGGGACAGGGAGGACTGAAGCTTTCTTT
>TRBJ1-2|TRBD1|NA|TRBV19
CATLKQGGYNYGYTF
TGTGCCACCTTGAAGCAGGGGGGCTATAACTATGGCTACACCTTC
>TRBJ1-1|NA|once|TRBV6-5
CASSQLPTNTEAFF
TGTGCCAGCAGCCAACTCCCCACGAACACTGAAGCTTTCTTT
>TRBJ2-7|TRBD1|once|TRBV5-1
CASSLGQGGNEQYF
TGCGCCAGCAGCTTGGGTCAAGGGGGCAACGAGCAGTACTTC
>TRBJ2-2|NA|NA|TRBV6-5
CASSYIGELFF
TGTGCCAGCAGTTATATCGGGGAGCTGTTTTTT
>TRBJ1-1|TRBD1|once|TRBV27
CASSLHPGQGGAEAFF
TGTGCCAGCAGTCTCCATCCGGGACAGGGGGGGGCTGAAGCTTTCTTT
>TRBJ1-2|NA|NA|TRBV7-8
CASSLVAGDNYGYTF
TGTGCCAGCAGCTTAGTAGCGGGAGATAACTATGGCTACACCTTC
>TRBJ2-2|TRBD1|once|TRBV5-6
CASTPGGLSAGELFF
TGTGCCAGCACCCCAGGGGGCTTATCAGCCGGGGAGTTGTTTTTT
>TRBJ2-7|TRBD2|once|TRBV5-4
CASSTSGRASEQYF
TGTGCCAGCAGCACCAGCGGGAGGGCATCCGAGCAGTACTTC
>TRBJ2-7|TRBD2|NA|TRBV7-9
CASSRTSGLAGYYEQYF
TGTGCCAGCAGCCGAACTTCCGGACTAGCGGGCTACTACGAGCAGTACTTC
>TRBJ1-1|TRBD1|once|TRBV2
CASSGDRNEAFF
TGTGCCAGCAGTGGGGACAGGAATGAAGCTTTCTTT